These T cell receptor beta chains were read from a single sample in a study of T-cell reconstitution after alpha-beta-depleted transplantation in children. TCRdb redid the calling of the PCR reads with MiXCR, one entry per CDR3 protein. The top ten hold over 4.5% of the sample, which has around 400,000 distinct CDR3 sequences, approximately 11% seen once. The source material was PBMCs from the stem cell graft donor, sampled from the stem cell graft. Receptors were obtained from a human donor who donated a stem cell graft to a child with acute myeloid leukemia. Each CDR3 is given with its conserved first and last residue. A D gene is named only where the DNA matches it firmly. The size entry is marked missing in some rows and otherwise reads once, few, many or a size class.

j_call | clone_size | cdr3_length | d_call | v_call | cdr3_nt | cdr3_aa
TRBJ2-1 | few | 14 | TRBD2 | TRBV20-1 | TGCAGTGCTAGAGATTGGACTAGTCACAATGAGCAGTTCTTC | CSARDWTSHNEQFF
TRBJ2-7 | many | 12 | TRBD1 | TRBV20-1 | TGCAGTGCTAGGGGGGACAGCTACGAGCAGTACTTC | CSARGDSYEQYF
TRBJ2-5 | few | 15 | . | TRBV12-3/TRBV12-4 | TGTGCCAGCAGTTCCCGGGGTGGGGTCCAAGAGACCCAGTACTTC | CASSSRGGVQETQYF
TRBJ1-1 | few | 16 | TRBD1 | TRBV5-1 | TGCGCCAGCAGCTTTAGGGCAGGGGGCTCGGGCACTGAAGCTTTCTTT | CASSFRAGGSGTEAFF
TRBJ1-2 | . | 12 | . | TRBV12-5 | TGTGCTAGTGGTTCGGGGGGGTATGGCTACACCTTC | CASGSGGYGYTF
TRBJ1-6 | . | 18 | TRBD1 | TRBV5-1 | TGCGCCAGCAGCTTGGGCCGTTGGGGAGACAGGGACATCTCACCCCTCCACTTT | CASSLGRWGDRDISPLHF
TRBJ1-1 | many | 14 | . | TRBV5-1 | TGTGCCAGCAGTTCTCAGGGAGGGAACACTGAAGCTTTCTTT | CASSSQGGNTEAFF
TRBJ1-6 | . | 13 | . | TRBV3-1 | TGTGCCAGCAGCCTAAAAGGGGATTCACCCCTCCACTTT | CASSLKGDSPLHF
TRBJ1-1 | . | 14 | . | TRBV3-1 | TGTGCCAGCAGCCAAGAAGGAGTTCCCACTGAAGCTTTCTTT | CASSQEGVPTEAFF
TRBJ2-7 | many | 16 | . | TRBV18 | TGTGCCAGCTCACCACCGATGGGCGGGATTCCTTACGAGCAGTACTTC | CASSPPMGGIPYEQYF
TRBJ2-1 | . | 17 | TRBD2 | TRBV7-6 | TGTGCCAGCAGCTTAGGAAACCCCGGGACTAGCTACAATGAGCAGTTCTTC | CASSLGNPGTSYNEQFF
TRBJ1-5 | many | 17 | . | TRBV7-2 | TGTGCCAGCAGCTTAGGCGTCGGAGCAAATAGCAATCAGCCCCAGCATTTT | CASSLGVGANSNQPQHF
TRBJ1-5 | many | 14 | . | TRBV28 | TGTGCCAGCAACACCGGATCCGAGGTTCAGCCCCAGCATTTT | CASNTGSEVQPQHF
TRBJ1-3 | . | 13 | . | TRBV2 | TGTGCCAGCAGTGACGGCTCTGGAAACACCATATATTTT | CASSDGSGNTIYF
TRBJ2-2 | . | 15 | TRBD2 | TRBV20-1 | TGCAGTGCTAGCCTCCCCACTAGCGGCACCGGGGAGCTGTTTTTT | CSASLPTSGTGELFF
TRBJ2-1 | . | 16 | . | TRBV9 | TGTGCCAGCAGCGTTGGTGGGGCCGCCTCCTACAATGAGCAGTTCTTC | CASSVGGAASYNEQFF
TRBJ2-3 | . | 17 | TRBD2 | TRBV5-1 | TGCGCCAGCTCTTCCGAAGTGGGCGGGGGGGGCACAGATACGCAGTATTTT | CASSSEVGGGGTDTQYF
TRBJ2-3 | many | 17 | . | TRBV27 | TGTGCCAGCAGTTTTGTACTGGTGGGGGTTGGCACAGATACGCAGTATTTT | CASSFVLVGVGTDTQYF
TRBJ2-4 | . | 14 | . | TRBV20-1 | TGCAGTGCCATGATCATGTCTGCCAAAAACATTCAGTACTTC | CSAMIMSAKNIQYF
TRBJ2-7 | many | 13 | . | TRBV4-3 | TGCGCCACCGCCCCCGCTGGGAGCTACGAGCAGTACTTC | CATAPAGSYEQYF
TRBJ1-1 | . | 12 | TRBD1 | TRBV5-5 | TGTGCCAGCCGGGACAGGGCAACTGAAGCTTTCTTT | CASRDRATEAFF
TRBJ2-2 | . | 16 | . | TRBV5-4 | TGTGCCAGCAGCTCTACCGGGACAATAAACACCGGGGAGCTGTTTTTT | CASSSTGTINTGELFF
TRBJ1-4 | many | 15 | TRBD1 | TRBV10-3 | TGTGCCATCAGTGACCAGGACAGGGTTAGTGAAAAACTGTTTTTT | CAISDQDRVSEKLFF
TRBJ2-7 | . | 11 | TRBD2 | TRBV6-2/TRBV6-3 | TGTGCCGCCGGGAGGGCCTACGAGCAGTACTTC | CAAGRAYEQYF
TRBJ2-2 | . | 17 | . | TRBV7-3 | TGTGCCAGCAGCTTAAGCGGGCCGAGGAGGAACACCGGGGAGCTGTTTTTT | CASSLSGPRRNTGELFF
TRBJ2-7 | few | 18 | TRBD2 | TRBV7-8 | TGTGCCAGCAGCCAGGATACACGGACTAGCGGGAGTGCCTACGAGCAGTACTTC | CASSQDTRTSGSAYEQYF
TRBJ2-1 | . | 15 | TRBD1 | TRBV20-1 | TGCAGTGCTAGAAGGGCCCAGGGGGCGGGCAATGAGCAGTTCTTC | CSARRAQGAGNEQFF
TRBJ2-3 | few | 15 | . | TRBV6-1 | TGTGCCAGCTCCCCTTTCGGGGTTCTGCCAGATACGCAGTATTTT | CASSPFGVLPDTQYF
TRBJ1-4 | . | 16 | . | TRBV6-1 | TGTGCCAGCAGTGAACAATCTGGACCCTTATCGGAAAAACTGTTTTTT | CASSEQSGPLSEKLFF